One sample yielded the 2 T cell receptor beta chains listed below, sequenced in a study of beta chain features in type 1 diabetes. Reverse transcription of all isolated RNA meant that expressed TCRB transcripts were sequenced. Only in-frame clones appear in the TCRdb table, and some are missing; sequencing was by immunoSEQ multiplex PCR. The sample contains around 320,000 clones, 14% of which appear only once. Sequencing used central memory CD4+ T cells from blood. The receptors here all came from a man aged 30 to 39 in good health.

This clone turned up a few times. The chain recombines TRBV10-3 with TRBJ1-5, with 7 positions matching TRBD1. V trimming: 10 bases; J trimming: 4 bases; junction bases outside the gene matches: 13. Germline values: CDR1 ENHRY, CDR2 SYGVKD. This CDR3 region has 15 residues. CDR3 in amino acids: CASRELGTENQPQHF. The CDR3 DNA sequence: TGTGCCAGCAGAGAATTAGGGACAGAGAATCAGCCCCAGCATTTT.

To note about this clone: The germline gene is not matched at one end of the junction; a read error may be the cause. The CDR3, as DNA: TGCGCCAGCAGCCAAGCTGCAGGGTCCGATCAGCCCCAGCATTTT. Encoded protein: CASSQAAGSDQPQHF. This chain joins TRBV5-4 and TRBJ1-5, with D possibly matching TRBD1 (5 bases). This CDR3 contains 15 residues. Germline CDR1 reads SGHNT; CDR2 reads YYREEE (reference sequence). Based on the CDR3 plus reference TRBV5-4 and TRBJ1-5, the full variable domain is ETGVTQSPTHLIKTRGQQVTLRCSSQSGHNTVSWYQQALGQGPQFIFQYYREEENGRGNFPPRFSGLQFPNYSSELNVNALELDDSALYLCASSQAAGSDQPQHFGDGTRLSIL.